This TCR beta chain was profiled in a study of T cells expressing NK-cell markers. Study details: Sorted T-cell subsets CD3+CD56+NKG2C+, CD3+CD56+NKG2C- and CD3+CD56-NKG2C+ were TCR beta-sequenced. Study-wide results and caveats: In roughly 6 donors, dominant CD3+CD56+NKG2C+ clones formed roughly 1.0-7.5% of CD8+ cells.

In generating TCR beta cDNA, 5'RACE template switching with UMIs was used. TCRdb reprocessed the 5' RACE reads and stores each CDR3 protein as one record, lacking DNA. The table counts around 380,000 distinct CDR3 sequences; about 10% lies in the top ten. In the case of this clonotype: Antigen unknown.

The CDR3 covers 11 residues. Germline V gene sequence: CDR1 LNHNV, CDR2 YYDKDF (reference sequence). The sequence derives from a woman aged 45-65 years in good health. Sequencing was done on a sample of blood T cells: a sorted CD56 or NKG2C T cell subset, CD4+ or CD8+ T cells, or bulk PBMC T cells (not recorded which). This sequence joins TRBV15 and TRBJ1-2. The CDR3 spells CATSRDGRYTF.